This is a list of T cell receptor beta chains from one sample in a study of cytomegalovirus exposure and HLA in healthy donors. TCRdb's copy holds only in-frame clones and misses some; the assay was immunoSEQ multiplex PCR. The sample includes about 140,000 clones, over 75% of them seen just once. The source material was PBMCs. The origin of the receptors is a man younger than 40 in good health and CMV-seronegative. Each CDR3 is given with its conserved first and last residue. The order of the fields is clone size, D gene, J gene, V gene, CDR3 DNA, CDR3 protein. D genes are given only for firm matches. Where a row states a size, it is once, few, many or the class of an expanded clone; other rows omit it.

abundance: .
d_gene: TRBD2
j_gene: TRBJ2-1
v_gene: TRBV7-9
CDR3nt: TGTGCCAGCAGCCGACGGACTAGCGGGAGTTGGAATGAGCAGTTCTTC
CDR3aa: CASSRRTSGSWNEQFF

abundance: .
d_gene: .
j_gene: TRBJ1-1
v_gene: TRBV29-1
CDR3nt: TGCAGCGTTGTTTTCAGCCCCGGGCAGGGCAGGGGACAAGGGACTGAAGCTTTCTTT
CDR3aa: CSVVFSPGQGRGQGTEAFF

abundance: .
d_gene: .
j_gene: TRBJ2-3
v_gene: TRBV25-1
CDR3nt: TGTGCCAGCAGTGTCGGCACAGATACGCAGTATTTT
CDR3aa: CASSVGTDTQYF

abundance: .
d_gene: TRBD2
j_gene: TRBJ2-7
v_gene: TRBV7-2
CDR3nt: TGTGCCAGCAGCTCGGACAGCGGGAGGTCCTACGAGCAGTACTTC
CDR3aa: CASSSDSGRSYEQYF

abundance: .
d_gene: TRBD1
j_gene: TRBJ2-2
v_gene: TRBV30
CDR3nt: TGTGCCTGGAAAATGGGACAGGAGGCCGGGGAGCTGTTTTTT
CDR3aa: CAWKMGQEAGELFF

abundance: .
d_gene: .
j_gene: TRBJ1-6
v_gene: TRBV2
CDR3nt: TGTGCCAGCAGTGTTCAGGGGATCTATAATTCACCCCTCCACTTT
CDR3aa: CASSVQGIYNSPLHF

abundance: .
d_gene: TRBD1
j_gene: TRBJ2-2
v_gene: TRBV18
CDR3nt: TGTGCCAGCTCCCCAGACAGGGTGACCGGGGAGCTGTTTTTT
CDR3aa: CASSPDRVTGELFF

abundance: .
d_gene: TRBD2
j_gene: TRBJ2-3
v_gene: TRBV4-1
CDR3nt: TGCGCCAGCAGTCGACCCGGGACTAGCGGGAGAGCAGATACGCAGTATTTT
CDR3aa: CASSRPGTSGRADTQYF

abundance: .
d_gene: .
j_gene: TRBJ1-5
v_gene: TRBV15
CDR3nt: TGTGCCACCAGCAGACCACAGGGTCTTGCAAATCAGCCCCAGCATTTT
CDR3aa: CATSRPQGLANQPQHF

abundance: .
d_gene: TRBD1
j_gene: TRBJ1-5
v_gene: TRBV2
CDR3nt: TGTGCCAGCAGGGGGGGACAGGGAGGTCAGCCCCAGCATTTT
CDR3aa: CASRGGQGGQPQHF

abundance: .
d_gene: .
j_gene: TRBJ2-7
v_gene: TRBV7-8
CDR3nt: TGTGCCAGCAGCTTAGAAGCTAGCCAGTTTCACTACGAGCAGTACTTC
CDR3aa: CASSLEASQFHYEQYF

abundance: .
d_gene: .
j_gene: TRBJ2-2
v_gene: TRBV18
CDR3nt: TGTGCCAGCTCACCACGATCTCACCAGGACACCGGGGAGCTGTTTTTT
CDR3aa: CASSPRSHQDTGELFF

abundance: .
d_gene: TRBD2
j_gene: TRBJ2-5
v_gene: TRBV27
CDR3nt: TGTGCCAGCACCCGGACTAGCGGGGGGGCTGGAGAGACCCAGTACTTC
CDR3aa: CASTRTSGGAGETQYF

abundance: .
d_gene: .
j_gene: TRBJ2-7
v_gene: TRBV28
CDR3nt: TGTGCCAGCAGCCCTTTTCCGGGGGTCTCCTACGAGCAGTACTTC
CDR3aa: CASSPFPGVSYEQYF

abundance: once
d_gene: .
j_gene: TRBJ1-1
v_gene: TRBV7-9
CDR3nt: TGTGCCAGCAGCTTAGAAGCAGGAAGTAAAGCTTTCTTT
CDR3aa: CASSLEAGSKAFF

abundance: .
d_gene: .
j_gene: TRBJ2-1
v_gene: TRBV4-1
CDR3nt: TGCGCCAGCAGCCAAGCCTTAGTACTTACAAGCTCCTACAGTGAGCAGTTCTTC
CDR3aa: CASSQALVLTSSYSEQFF

abundance: .
d_gene: TRBD1
j_gene: TRBJ1-1
v_gene: TRBV5-1
CDR3nt: TGCGCCAGCACTCAACCGGGACAGGGAAACACTGAAGCTTTCTTT
CDR3aa: CASTQPGQGNTEAFF

abundance: .
d_gene: .
j_gene: TRBJ1-3
v_gene: TRBV6-1
CDR3nt: TGTGCCAGCAGTGAAGCCGGACACCACTCTGGAAACACCATATATTTT
CDR3aa: CASSEAGHHSGNTIYF

abundance: once
d_gene: .
j_gene: TRBJ2-3
v_gene: TRBV5-1
CDR3nt: TGCGCCAGCAGCTTGGACAGGGAAGGGGATACGCAGTATTTT
CDR3aa: CASSLDREGDTQYF

abundance: .
d_gene: .
j_gene: TRBJ1-2
v_gene: TRBV5-4
CDR3nt: TGTGCCAGCAGCCTTACGAGACTAGCCTCTAGGGGCTACACCTTC
CDR3aa: CASSLTRLASRGYTF

abundance: .
d_gene: .
j_gene: TRBJ1-1
v_gene: TRBV6-5
CDR3nt: TGTGCCAGCAGTTACGGCGGGTGGACTGAAGCTTTCTTT
CDR3aa: CASSYGGWTEAFF

abundance: .
d_gene: TRBD1
j_gene: TRBJ2-7
v_gene: TRBV9
CDR3nt: TGTGCCAGCAGCCCTACCACAGGGGGAGGATCCTACGAGCAGTACTTC
CDR3aa: CASSPTTGGGSYEQYF

abundance: .
d_gene: TRBD1
j_gene: TRBJ2-7
v_gene: TRBV2
CDR3nt: TGTGCCAGTAACGGACAGGGGGTCTCCTACGAGCAGTACTTC
CDR3aa: CASNGQGVSYEQYF

abundance: .
d_gene: .
j_gene: TRBJ1-4
v_gene: TRBV9
CDR3nt: TGTGCCAGCAGCGTAGAGGAGGGGTATGAAAAACTGTTTTTT
CDR3aa: CASSVEEGYEKLFF

abundance: .
d_gene: .
j_gene: TRBJ1-2
v_gene: TRBV28
CDR3nt: TGTGCCAGCAGTTTATCACTCCGACGGGGGGGCTACACCTTC
CDR3aa: CASSLSLRRGGYTF

abundance: .
d_gene: .
j_gene: TRBJ2-1
v_gene: TRBV4-1
CDR3nt: TGCGCCAGCAGCCAAGGAAACCGCCGCGATGAGCAGTTCTTC
CDR3aa: CASSQGNRRDEQFF